The next 27 T cell receptor beta chains were all read from a single sample in a study of T cell responses to AZD1222 COVID-19 vaccine. Clones were read by immunoSEQ multiplex PCR, and TCRdb kept only the in-frame ones, dropping some. The table records 190,000 or so clones, about 93% of them present only once. The source material was peripheral blood, sampled 28 days after the second AZD1222 dose. The receptors here all came from an adult who received the AZD1222 COVID-19 vaccine.

The rearrangement joins TRBV12-3 or TRBV12-4 to TRBJ1-2; D is possibly TRBD1 (5 bases). The CDR3 totals 13 residues. Trimming removed 1 base at V and 8 bases at J, with 11 bases between. The CDR3 region has the DNA TGTGCCAGCAGTTTAGGCCAGGGCTGGGGCTACACCTTC. It encodes CASSLGQGWGYTF.

This chain joins TRBV6-5 and TRBJ1-6; 7 bases map to TRBD1. The CDR3 contains 16 residues. Germline trimming cut 1 base from V and 5 bases from J; bases unmatched to any gene: 5. From germline, CDR1 is MNHEY and CDR2 SVGAGI. CDR3 protein: CASSYLTGTDNSPLHF. CDR3 DNA: TGTGCCAGCAGTTACTTGACCGGGACAGATAATTCACCCCTCCACTTT.

The V gene is TRBV7-9, the J gene TRBJ2-1; 8 nucleotides align to TRBD1. This CDR3 region has 15 residues. Trimming at V came to 3 bases and at J to 7 bases, leaving 8 bases not matched to a gene. Germline-derived CDR1 and CDR2 are SEHNR and FQNEAQ (reference sequence). Here the CDR3 DNA reads TGTGCCAGCAGCTTCGGGACAGGTTGGGTTAATGAGCAGTTCTTC. Translated: CASSFGTGWVNEQFF.

The chain carries TRBV7-7 and TRBJ2-2; TRBD1 agrees at 8 bases. This CDR3 has 16 residues. V lost 5 bases, J lost 1 base, and 6 bases stayed unmatched. In germline, CDR1 is SSHAT, CDR2 FNYEAQ (reference sequence). The CDR3 here is CASSLTGTGNTGELFF. CDR3 DNA: TGTGCCAGCAGCCTAACCGGGACAGGGAACACCGGGGAGCTGTTTTTT.

The chain uses TRBV5-1 and TRBJ2-5; D is perhaps TRBD1 (6 bases). V dropped 5 bases and J dropped 2 bases, with 16 bases sitting between them. The CDR3 totals 15 residues. The germline gives CDR1 SGHRS, CDR2 YFSETQ. Here the CDR3 DNA reads TGCGCCAGCAGACGGGACAAGGCCACGCAAGAGACCCAGTACTTC. Its protein product is CASRRDKATQETQYF. Drawing the rest from reference TRBV5-1 and TRBJ2-5, the complete variable domain is KAGVTQTPRYLIKTRGQQVTLSCSPISGHRSVSWYQQTPGQGLQFLFEYFSETQRNKGNFPGRFSGRQFSNSRSEMNVSTLELGDSALYLCASRRDKATQETQYFGPGTRLLVL.

The V call is TRBV11-2, the J call TRBJ1-6, with D unresolved. The CDR3 sequence is 15 residues long. V gave up 6 bases and J gave up 8 bases, with 17 bases separating them. CDR1 is SGHAT, CDR2 FQNNGV, per germline. This CDR3 reads CASRLQGFRDSPLHF. The CDR3 DNA sequence: TGTGCCAGCAGGTTACAAGGGTTTCGGGATTCACCCCTCCACTTT.

The J gene is TRBJ1-5, the V gene TRBV28; 9 bases are a match to TRBD1. Germline trimming cut 6 bases from V and 4 bases from J; bases unmatched to any gene: 10. Germline lookup yields CDR1 MDHEN and CDR2 SYDVKM. CDR3 length: 16 residues. In DNA, the CDR3 is TGTGCCAGCAGCCGCGTGGACAGGGGAAAGAATCAGCCCCAGCATTTT. This encodes CASSRVDRGKNQPQHF.

The chain uses TRBV7-3 and TRBJ1-1, with 10 bases matching TRBD1. Germline-derived CDR1 and CDR2 are SGHTA and FQGTGA. This CDR3 is built from 13 residues. Trimming at V came to 5 bases and at J to 7 bases, leaving 4 bases not matched to a gene. CDR3 coding DNA: TGTGCCAGCAGCCAGACAGGGGGCTTTGAAGCTTTCTTT. Its translation is CASSQTGGFEAFF.

The J gene is TRBJ1-5, the V gene TRBV2; D gene ambiguous. CDR1 is SNHLY, CDR2 FYNNEI, per germline. The CDR3 length is 12 residues. Trimming pared 6 bases from V and 1 base from J, leaving 4 bases between. The CDR3 nucleotides read TGTGCCAGCAGCAGGAGCAATCAGCCCCAGCATTTT. Protein: CASSRSNQPQHF.

This clone was counted once. CDR3 amino acids: CSASADSGANVLTF. The CDR3 nucleotides read TGCAGTGCTAGTGCAGACTCTGGGGCCAACGTCCTGACTTTC. This chain uses TRBV20-1 with TRBJ2-6; D not certain. From germline, CDR1 is DFQATT and CDR2 SNEGSKA (reference sequence). This CDR3 spans 14 amino acids. V lost 3 bases and J lost 0, with 6 bases in between.

The J gene is TRBJ1-1, the V gene TRBV6-5, with D possibly being TRBD1 (5 bases). The CDR3 totals 14 residues. V lost 2 bases to trimming and J lost 7 bases, with 14 bases between them. From germline, CDR1 is MNHEY and CDR2 SVGAGI. The CDR3 sequence: CASSYGGAPNEAFF. In DNA form, the CDR3 reads TGTGCCAGCAGTTACGGCGGGGCACCAAATGAAGCTTTCTTT.

V and J are TRBV10-3 and TRBJ1-5; D is possibly TRBD1 (5 bases). The CDR3 spans 15 residues. The ends were cut back, 7 bases at V and 0 bases at J, with 13 bases in the middle. CDR1 is ENHRY, CDR2 SYGVKD, per germline. CDR3 sequence reads: CAITTGPYSNQPQHF. The CDR3 DNA reads as TGTGCCATCACAACAGGACCATATAGCAATCAGCCCCAGCATTTT.

This chain links TRBV25-1 with TRBJ1-6; D unclear. The CDR3 covers 15 residues. Trimming removed 3 bases from V and 1 base from J, with 7 bases in between. Looked up from germline, CDR1 is MGHDK and CDR2 is SYGVNS. The CDR3 nucleotides are TGTGCCAGCAGTGAGGGTGGATCCTATAATTCACCCCTCCACTTT. Amino acid sequence: CASSEGGSYNSPLHF.

This sequence joins TRBV18 and TRBJ1-1; D is perhaps TRBD1 (5 bases). Trimming shortened V by 3 bases and J by 2 bases, and 13 bases separated the two germline ends. The V gene's germline CDR1 is KGHSH and CDR2 LQKENI. The CDR3 has 15 residues. The CDR3, as DNA: TGTGCCAGCTCACCTCCTGGAGGACAAAACACTGAAGCTTTCTTT. The encoded protein is CASSPPGGQNTEAFF.

The chain recombines TRBV6-5 with TRBJ1-1; 9 nucleotides align to TRBD1. The V and J ends lost 6 bases and 4 bases, in that order; junction bases with no gene match: 9. CDR1 is MNHEY and CDR2 is SVGAGI in the germline V gene. CDR3 size: 15 residues. The CDR3 reads CASRHRDRAATEAFF. CDR3 DNA: TGTGCCAGCAGACACCGGGACAGGGCCGCCACTGAAGCTTTCTTT.

This sequence joins TRBV12-5 and TRBJ2-7; TRBD1 agrees at 7 bases. The CDR3 consists of 14 residues. Germline V gene lookup returns CDR1 LGHNT and CDR2 FRNRAP. Trimming removed 3 bases from V and 2 bases from J; junction bases left unmatched: 4. The CDR3 sequence: CASGFEGAAYEQYF. DNA of the CDR3: TGTGCTAGTGGTTTTGAGGGGGCAGCCTACGAGCAGTACTTC.

V usage is TRBV27 and J usage is TRBJ1-5; no clear D. Germline loops: CDR1 MNHEY, CDR2 SMNVEV (reference sequence). The CDR3 length is 15 residues. Trimming cost V 0 bases and J 6 bases, with 12 bases left between them. The CDR3 is CASSLSPQATQPQHF. The CDR3 DNA sequence: TGTGCCAGCAGTTTATCGCCCCAGGCTACTCAGCCCCAGCATTTT.

The chain employs TRBV6-1 and TRBJ2-5; D possibly uses TRBD1 or TRBD2 (5 bases each). Germline V gene data show CDR1 as MNHNS and CDR2 as SASEGT. This CDR3 has 16 residues. V lost 4 bases, J lost 5 bases, and 20 bases lay in between. The CDR3 sequence is CASSGGPHGRGETQYF. In nucleotides, the CDR3 is TGTGCCAGCAGTGGGGGCCCGCACGGACGCGGGGAGACCCAGTACTTC.

This clone was found once. This chain joins TRBV19 and TRBJ2-2; D is possibly TRBD1 (6 bases). Germline CDR1 and CDR2: LNHDA and SQIVND (reference sequence). V lost 5 bases and J 4 bases, leaving 14 bases between the germline ends. The CDR3 covers 15 residues. The CDR3 reads CASSVPGHTTGELFF. As DNA, the CDR3 is TGTGCCAGTAGTGTTCCGGGACATACCACCGGGGAGCTGTTTTTT.

V is TRBV9 and J is TRBJ2-1, with D perhaps TRBD1 or TRBD2 (5 bases each). CDR1 SGDLS and CDR2 YYNGEE come from the germline V gene. Deletions cut 0 bases from V and 0 bases from J, with 16 bases between. The CDR3 spans 18 residues. The DNA for the CDR3 is TGTGCCAGCAGCGTAGCGATTGGGACGACCAGCTCCTACAATGAGCAGTTCTTC. Residues: CASSVAIGTTSSYNEQFF.

V usage is TRBV6-4 and J usage is TRBJ1-1; TRBD1 might be the D (5 bases). Germline CDR1 reads MRHNA; CDR2 reads SNTAGT. V lost 7 bases and J 4 bases, leaving 16 bases between the germline ends. The CDR3 is made up of 14 amino acids. The CDR3 DNA reads TGTGCCAGCAACCCCGCGGGGGGATCCACTGAAGCTTTCTTT. Encoded protein: CASNPAGGSTEAFF.

The chain combines TRBV18 with TRBJ2-7, with D perhaps matching TRBD1 or TRBD2 (7 bases each). V lost 2 bases to trimming and J lost 5 bases, with 16 bases between them. Germline loops: CDR1 KGHSH, CDR2 LQKENI. This CDR3 is 15 amino acids long. CDR3 sequence: CASSPGSRGGNEQYF. The DNA for the CDR3 is TGTGCCAGCTCACCAGGTTCCAGGGGGGGAAACGAGCAGTACTTC.

This clone was found once. V and J are TRBV13 and TRBJ1-1, with 12 bases aligning to TRBD1. This CDR3 spans 16 amino acids. Per the germline V gene, CDR1 is PRHDT and CDR2 is FYEKMQ (reference sequence). The trim removed 4 bases at V and 5 bases at J, leaving 8 bases unmatched. CDR3 bases: TGTGCCAGCAGCTACCCGGGACAGGGGGCGAGAACTGAAGCTTTCTTT. Protein product: CASSYPGQGARTEAFF. Supplemented by reference TRBV13 and TRBJ1-1, the full variable domain reads AAGVIQSPRHLIKEKRETATLKCYPIPRHDTVYWYQQGPGQDPQFLISFYEKMQSDKGSIPDRFSAQQFSDYHSELNMSSLELGDSALYFCASSYPGQGARTEAFFGQGTRLTVV.

The chain carries TRBV5-4 and TRBJ2-1, with TRBD1 as a possible D gene (7 bases). The germline gives CDR1 SGHNT, CDR2 YYREEE (reference sequence). Trimming pared 2 bases from V and 2 bases from J, leaving 20 bases between. The CDR3 contains 18 residues. The CDR3, as DNA: TGTGCCAGCAGCTTAGGAGGGGGCGCGAGATTCCCCTACAATGAGCAGTTCTTC. Protein sequence: CASSLGGGARFPYNEQFF.

The chain employs TRBV7-2 and TRBJ1-5; 9 nucleotides line up with TRBD1. The V gene's germline CDR1 is SGHTA and CDR2 FQGNSA. This CDR3 region has 13 residues. With V trimmed by 5 bases and J by 8 bases, 4 bases remained unmatched. CDR3 nucleotides: TGTGCCAGCAGCGGGGGGACAGGGAAGCCCCAGCATTTT. Translated: CASSGGTGKPQHF.

This sequence joins TRBV7-2 and TRBJ1-3; tentative D call: TRBD1 (5 bases). This CDR3 has 15 amino acids. Between the trimmed V and J ends, which lost 1 base and 2 bases, there was a span of 9 bases. In germline, CDR1 is SGHTA, CDR2 FQGNSA. DNA of the CDR3: TGTGCCAGCAGCTTAGATGGGGCGCCTGGAAACACCATATATTTT. It specifies CASSLDGAPGNTIYF.

This chain connects TRBV7-2 to TRBJ2-1; 9 bases agree with TRBD2. Unmatched junction bases numbered 10, after V lost 2 bases and J lost 8 bases. The CDR3 sequence is 16 residues long. Germline V gene lookup returns CDR1 SGHTA and CDR2 FQGNSA. The chain's CDR3 is CASSLTELAGRDEQFF. CDR3 in DNA: TGTGCCAGCAGCTTAACGGAGCTAGCGGGACGGGATGAGCAGTTCTTC.